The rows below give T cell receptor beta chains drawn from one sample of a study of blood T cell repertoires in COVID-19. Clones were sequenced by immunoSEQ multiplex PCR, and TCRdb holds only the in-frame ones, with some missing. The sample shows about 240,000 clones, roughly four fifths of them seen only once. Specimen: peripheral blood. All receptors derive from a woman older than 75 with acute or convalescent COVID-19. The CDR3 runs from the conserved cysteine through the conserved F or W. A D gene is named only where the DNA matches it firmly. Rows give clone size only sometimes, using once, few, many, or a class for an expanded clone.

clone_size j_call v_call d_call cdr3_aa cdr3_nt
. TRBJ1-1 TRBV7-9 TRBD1 CASSLQGVNTEAFF TGTGCCAGCAGCCTTCAGGGGGTGAACACTGAAGCTTTCTTT
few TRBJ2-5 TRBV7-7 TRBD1 CASSRIGTGQETQYF TGTGCTAGCAGCCGTATCGGGACAGGACAAGAGACCCAGTACTTC
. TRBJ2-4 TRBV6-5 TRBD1 CASSYPGGIQYF TGTGCCAGCAGTTACCCAGGGGGCATTCAGTACTTC
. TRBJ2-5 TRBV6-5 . CATKRETQYF TGTGCCACCAAACGGGAGACCCAGTACTTC
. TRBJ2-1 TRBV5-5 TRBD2 CASSRLAGGTYNEQFF TGTGCCAGCAGCCGCCTAGCGGGGGGAACCTACAATGAGCAGTTCTTC
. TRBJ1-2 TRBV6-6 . CASRPRTANYGYTF TGTGCCAGCAGACCCCGGACAGCTAACTATGGCTACACCTTC
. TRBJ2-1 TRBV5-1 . CASSPQDSFYNEQFF TGCGCCAGCAGCCCACAGGACAGTTTTTACAATGAGCAGTTCTTC
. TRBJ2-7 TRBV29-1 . CSAKLGPYEQYF TGCAGCGCAAAGCTGGGCCCCTACGAGCAGTACTTC
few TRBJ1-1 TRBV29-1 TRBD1 CSADPQGGPEAFF TGCAGCGCCGACCCCCAGGGGGGCCCTGAAGCTTTCTTT
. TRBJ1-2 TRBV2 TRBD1 CASSPGGSSF TGTGCCAGCAGTCCAGGGGGGAGCTCTTTC
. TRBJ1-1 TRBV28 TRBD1 CASSPQGFGVAFF TGTGCCAGCAGTCCACAGGGGTTCGGGGTAGCTTTCTTT
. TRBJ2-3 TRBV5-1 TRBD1 CASSRAGTGGDTQYF TGCGCCAGCAGCAGGGCCGGGACAGGGGGAGATACGCAGTATTTT
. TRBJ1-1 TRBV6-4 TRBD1 CASSRTGNKDTEAFF TGTGCCAGCAGCCGGACAGGGAATAAAGACACTGAAGCTTTCTTT
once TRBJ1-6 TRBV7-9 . CASSLGNRDSPLHF TGTGCCAGCAGCTTAGGGAACAGGGATTCACCCCTCCACTTT
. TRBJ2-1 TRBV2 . CASTRESLSSYNEQFF TGTGCCAGCACCCGGGAGAGTCTCTCGTCCTACAATGAGCAGTTCTTC
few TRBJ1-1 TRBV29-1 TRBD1 CSVQGALTEAFF TGCAGCGTACAGGGGGCGCTTACTGAAGCTTTCTTT
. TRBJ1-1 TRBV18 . CASSPRQTNTEAFF TGTGCCAGCTCACCAAGACAAACTAACACTGAAGCTTTCTTT
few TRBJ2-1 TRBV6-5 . CASSDTSEQFF TGTGCCAGCAGCGACACTTCTGAGCAGTTCTTC
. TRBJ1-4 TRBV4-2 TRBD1 CASSQDPAGTGNEKLFF TGTGCCAGCAGCCAAGATCCGGCCGGGACAGGGAATGAAAAACTGTTTTTT
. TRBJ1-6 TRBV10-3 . CAIKADRFNSPLHF TGTGCCATCAAGGCCGACAGGTTCAATTCACCCCTCCACTTT
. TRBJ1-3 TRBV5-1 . CASSEEVSGNTIYF TGCGCCAGCAGCGAGGAGGTCTCTGGAAACACCATATATTTT
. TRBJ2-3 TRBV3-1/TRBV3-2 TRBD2 CASSPGLGRDTQYF TGTGCCAGCAGCCCCGGACTAGGGAGAGATACGCAGTATTTT
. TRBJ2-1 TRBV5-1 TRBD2 CASSPLAGGDEQFF TGCGCCAGCAGCCCTTTAGCGGGGGGGGATGAGCAGTTCTTC
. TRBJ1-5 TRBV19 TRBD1 CASSPQTGSYSNQPQHF TGTGCCAGTAGTCCTCAGACAGGGTCTTATAGCAATCAGCCCCAGCATTTT
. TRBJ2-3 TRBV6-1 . CASSELSTDTQYF TGTGCCAGCAGTGAACTCAGCACAGATACGCAGTATTTT
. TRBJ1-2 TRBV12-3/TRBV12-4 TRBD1 CASTSTGASGYTF TGTGCCAGCACTTCGACAGGGGCTTCTGGCTACACCTTC
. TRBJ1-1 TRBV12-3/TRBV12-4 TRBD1 CASRNRGSAFF TGTGCCAGCAGAAACAGGGGGTCCGCTTTCTTT
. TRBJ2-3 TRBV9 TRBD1 CASSVRQGGDTQYF TGTGCCAGCAGCGTAAGACAGGGGGGGGATACGCAGTATTTT